The 6 T cell receptor beta chains reported below all come from one sample, sequenced in a study of T cell repertoires in cytomegalovirus infection. TCRdb passed the reads through MiXCR, listing each CDR3 protein once. The sample yields hundreds of thousands of distinct CDR3 sequences, about a third seen once. For these receptors, no antigen is known. The sequencing here drew on cultured CD8+ T cells from PBMCs, taken from culture after CMV antigen stimulation. Every receptor here comes from a human donor in good health (CMV status not recorded). Some clones in this sample may be carry-over from other donors' samples.

This chain joins TRBV5-1 and TRBJ1-4, with 7 bases lining up with TRBD1. The length of the CDR3 is 20 residues. Germline-derived CDR1 and CDR2 are SGHRS and YFSETQ. The J segment lost 7 bases and the V segment lost 4 bases, leaving 25 bases of the junction unmatched. CDR3 residues: CASSRLFVPGTGTVGEKLFF. CDR3 sequence (DNA): TGCGCCAGCAGCCGACTTTTTGTGCCGGGAACCGGGACAGTGGGTGAAAAACTGTTTTTT.

The chain combines TRBV6-2 or TRBV6-3 with TRBJ2-2; D could derive from TRBD1 or TRBD2 (5 bases each). The germline CDR1 and CDR2 sequences are MNHEY and SVGEGT. The CDR3 length is 15 residues. Trimming cost V 7 bases and J 2 bases, with 14 bases left between them. CDR3 residues: CASTWDGLNTGELFF. CDR3 in DNA: TGTGCCAGCACGTGGGACGGGTTAAACACCGGGGAGCTGTTTTTT.

The chain recombines TRBV4-1 with TRBJ1-6; weak D call: TRBD1 (6 bases). Between the trimmed V and J ends, which lost 3 bases and 5 bases, there was a span of 8 bases. Germline values: CDR1 MGHRA, CDR2 YSYEKL. This CDR3 comprises 14 residues. As DNA, the CDR3 is TGCGCCAGCAGCCAGCACAGGGATAATTCACCCCTCCACTTT. Protein product: CASSQHRDNSPLHF.

This clonotype was observed a handful of times. The J gene is TRBJ2-1, the V gene TRBV4-1, with D maybe TRBD2 (6 bases). V was pared by 2 bases and J by 10 bases, with 12 bases between. This CDR3 has 13 amino acids. The germline V gene encodes CDR1 MGHRA and CDR2 YSYEKL. The CDR3 protein is CASSQFRDLEQFF. The CDR3 region has the DNA TGCGCCAGCAGCCAATTCCGGGACTTAGAGCAGTTCTTC.

A remark on this clonotype: A much larger clone differs by one base, so this may be a read error. The chain recombines TRBV7-2 with TRBJ1-4; D not resolved. The V end lost 5 bases, the J end lost 1 base, and 11 bases lay between the germline ends. CDR1 and CDR2 from the germline V gene are SGHTA and FQGNSA. CDR3 length: 15 amino acids. The CDR3 reads CASSAGTVTNEKLFF. CDR3 nucleotide sequence: TGTGCCAGCAGCGCAGGCACAGTAACTAATGAAAAACTGTTTTTT.

The rearrangement uses TRBV27 and TRBJ1-2, with D maybe TRBD1 (5 bases). Germline V lookup: CDR1 MNHEY, CDR2 SMNVEV (reference sequence). Deletions cut 5 bases from V and 5 bases from J, with 18 bases between. The CDR3 has 15 residues. CDR3 sequence: CASSPGTRGGYGYTF. The CDR3, as DNA: TGTGCCAGCAGTCCCGGGACTCGGGGCGGGTATGGCTACACCTTC.